Listed here are 20 T cell receptor beta chains from one sample, sequenced in a study of PD-L1 blockade in urothelial cancer. Sequencing used immunoSEQ multiplex PCR; TCRdb keeps in-frame clones, though not all of them. Of roughly 44,000 clones listed, approximately 82% are singletons. The input for sequencing was PBMCs, taken around atezolizumab (anti-PD-L1) treatment. These receptors all come from a man between 65 and 85 years old with urothelial cancer.

The V call is TRBV7-9, the J call TRBJ1-6, with a tentative D call TRBD1 (5 bases). CDR3 size: 16 residues. The germline V and J ends were trimmed by 2 bases and 9 bases, with 17 bases remaining between them. The V gene's germline CDR1 is SEHNR and CDR2 FQNEAQ (reference sequence). The CDR3: CASSLYSGENISPLHF. The DNA of the CDR3 is TGTGCCAGCAGCTTATATTCGGGGGAAAATATTTCACCCCTCCACTTT.

This clone was seen a single time. This chain uses TRBV5-4 with TRBJ2-3, with 10 bases matching TRBD2. This CDR3 contains 16 residues. With V trimmed by 3 bases and J by 3 bases, 7 bases remained unmatched. The V gene's germline CDR1 is SGHNT and CDR2 YYREEE (reference sequence). The DNA for the CDR3 is TGTGCCAGCAGCTCGGTTGGAGCGGGAGGGACAGATACGCAGTATTTT. It codes for CASSSVGAGGTDTQYF.

The genes are TRBV29-1 and TRBJ1-5; a weak D match, TRBD1 (6 bases). The CDR3 is 14 residues long. V was cut by 6 bases and J by 3 bases, with 15 bases left in between. The germline CDR1 and CDR2 sequences are SQVTM and ANQGSEA. The CDR3 DNA follows: TGCAGCGTCGGGGACAATGGGAACAATCAGCCCCAGCATTTT. Translated, it gives CSVGDNGNNQPQHF.

This sequence joins TRBV5-5 and TRBJ2-7; D assignment may be TRBD1 or TRBD2 (6 bases each). The CDR3 contains 14 residues. Trimming removed 4 bases at V and 5 bases at J, with 16 bases between. The V gene's germline CDR1 is SGHKS and CDR2 YYEKEE (reference sequence). The CDR3 nucleotides are TGTGCCAGCAGCCTGGACTACAGGGTCCACGAGCAGTACTTC. Its protein is CASSLDYRVHEQYF.

The chain employs TRBV5-1 and TRBJ2-5, with 9 positions matching TRBD2. This CDR3 is built from 18 residues. Germline V gene sequence: CDR1 SGHRS, CDR2 YFSETQ. The V segment lost 1 base and the J segment 0 bases; nucleotides outside the gene matches: 10. CDR3 protein: CASSLSTSGPVDQETQYF. Here the CDR3 DNA reads TGCGCCAGCAGCTTGTCAACTAGCGGGCCGGTGGACCAAGAGACCCAGTACTTC.

The CDR3 protein is CASSRGAGSSYEQYF. CDR3 coding DNA: TGTGCCAGCAGCCGGGGGGCGGGGAGCTCCTACGAGCAGTACTTC. The gene calls are TRBV13 and TRBJ2-7; TRBD2 might be the D (7 bases). The CDR3 is made up of 15 amino acids. Germline CDR1 is PRHDT and CDR2 is FYEKMQ (reference sequence). Trimming took 5 bases from V and 0 from J, leaving 14 bases between them.

This chain joins TRBV28 and TRBJ2-2, with 7 positions matching TRBD1. The CDR3 spans 15 residues. Germline V gene sequence: CDR1 MDHEN, CDR2 SYDVKM. Losses at the gene ends were 6 bases for V and 0 bases for J; bases not matched to a gene: 4. In DNA form, the CDR3 reads TGTGCCAGCAGACAAGGGGGCTCGAACACCGGGGAGCTGTTTTTT. This codes for CASRQGGSNTGELFF. The variable domain in full, with the rest retrieved from reference TRBV28 and TRBJ2-2, is DVKVTQSSRYLVKRTGEKVFLECVQDMDHENMFWYRQDPGLGLRLIYFSYDVKMKEKGDIPEGYSVSREKKERFSLILESASTNQTSMYLCASRQGGSNTGELFFGEGSRLTVL.

The rearrangement uses TRBV7-9 and TRBJ2-7; unclear D gene. Per the germline V gene, CDR1 is SEHNR and CDR2 is FQNEAQ (reference sequence). V was shortened by 4 bases and J by 4 bases, with 8 bases between the two germline ends. CDR3 length: 12 amino acids. The CDR3 DNA is TGTGCCAGCAGCTCAGAGCGATACGAGCAGTACTTC. Its translation: CASSSERYEQYF.

The V call is TRBV4-2, the J call TRBJ2-7; D not certain. Per germline, CDR1 LGHNA and CDR2 YNFKEQ. The CDR3 loop spans 13 amino acids. Trimming cost V 1 base and J 1 base, with 5 bases left between them. In nucleotides, the CDR3 is TGTGCCAGCAGCCAAGCTTCTTCCTACGAGCAGTACTTC. Protein: CASSQASSYEQYF.

The J gene is TRBJ1-2, the V gene TRBV25-1; D is unclear. V lost 4 bases and J lost 8, with 17 bases in between. Germline-derived CDR1 and CDR2 are MGHDK and SYGVNS. CDR3 length equals 14 residues. The CDR3 here is CASSARREVSGYTF. DNA of the CDR3: TGTGCCAGCAGTGCCCGGAGGGAGGTATCAGGCTACACCTTC.

The genes are TRBV4-2 and TRBJ2-7; 11 nucleotides align to TRBD2. Germline-derived CDR1 and CDR2 are LGHNA and YNFKEQ. V gave up 3 bases and J gave up 5 bases; unmatched junction bases: 6. The CDR3 sequence is 15 residues long. CDR3 nucleotides: TGTGCCAGCAGCCACCCGACTAGCGGGATCGACGAGCAGTACTTC. As protein: CASSHPTSGIDEQYF.

This chain uses TRBV7-2 with TRBJ2-1; 8 bases match TRBD1. Germline trimming cut 4 bases from V and 5 bases from J; bases unmatched to any gene: 4. The CDR3 runs to 14 residues. Germline V lookup: CDR1 SGHTA, CDR2 FQGNSA. The CDR3 loop reads CASSSGTGHNEQFF. CDR3 in DNA: TGTGCCAGCAGCTCGGGGACAGGTCACAATGAGCAGTTCTTC.

The chain couples TRBV4-3 to TRBJ2-3; D not certain. Trimming cost V 1 base and J 1 base, with 9 bases left between them. This CDR3 is 15 amino acids long. Per the germline V gene, CDR1 is LGHNA and CDR2 is YSLEER. CDR3 in DNA: TGCGCCAGCAGCCAAGGAGCCCTTGGCACAGATACGCAGTATTTT. This codes for CASSQGALGTDTQYF.

This chain uses TRBV28 with TRBJ1-2, with 9 bases lining up with TRBD1. Germline V gene sequence: CDR1 MDHEN, CDR2 SYDVKM. The CDR3 length is 16 residues. V dropped 4 bases and J dropped 5; count of bases not matched to a gene: 11. The DNA for the CDR3 is TGTGCCAGCAGTTCCCTACGGGACAGGGATCGTTATGGCTACACCTTC. The encoded protein is CASSSLRDRDRYGYTF.

This chain joins TRBV7-9 and TRBJ1-2; D is perhaps TRBD1 (5 bases). This CDR3 spans 18 amino acids. The V end lost 1 base, the J end lost 0 bases, and 18 bases lay between the germline ends. Germline values: CDR1 SEHNR, CDR2 FQNEAQ (reference sequence). Here the CDR3 reads CASSLDPARAIANYGYTF. The CDR3 DNA reads as TGTGCCAGCAGCTTAGACCCGGCCAGGGCCATAGCTAACTATGGCTACACCTTC.

This chain uses TRBV4-1 with TRBJ2-2; possibly TRBD2 for D (6 bases). The CDR3 covers 17 residues. The germline V gene has CDR1 MGHRA and CDR2 YSYEKL. V dropped 0 bases and J dropped 5 bases, with 16 bases sitting between them. CDR3 in DNA: TGCGCCAGCAGCCAAGAACCCGGGAGTTCTGGGACCGGGGAGCTGTTTTTT. Translation: CASSQEPGSSGTGELFF.

This clone occurred a few times. This sequence joins TRBV11-2 and TRBJ2-6; no reliable D call. Per germline, CDR1 SGHAT and CDR2 FQNNGV. Trimming removed 3 bases at V and 1 base at J, with 7 bases between. The CDR3 is made up of 15 amino acids. CDR3 sequence: CASSLRWSGANVLTF. The CDR3 nucleotides are TGTGCCAGCAGCTTGCGGTGGTCTGGGGCCAACGTCCTGACTTTC.

This chain links TRBV6-5 with TRBJ2-7; possible D gene TRBD1, 6 bases. This CDR3 is built from 13 residues. The germline V and J ends were trimmed by 6 bases and 4 bases, with 13 bases remaining between them. Germline V gene sequence: CDR1 MNHEY, CDR2 SVGAGI. The CDR3 DNA reads as TGTGCCAGCAGCAAAAGGGGGTTTTACGAGCAGTACTTC. Amino acids: CASSKRGFYEQYF.

This clone was observed a single time. This chain connects TRBV19 to TRBJ1-2; unclear D gene. The ends were cut back, 5 bases at V and 0 bases at J, with 10 bases in the middle. This CDR3 contains 14 residues. Germline CDR1 and CDR2: LNHDA and SQIVND (reference sequence). The CDR3 nucleotides read TGTGCCAGTAGTGTGCGGATAGCTAACTATGGCTACACCTTC. Translation: CASSVRIANYGYTF.

CDR3 coding DNA: TGTGCCAGCACTTCCAGTAATCAGCCCCAGCATTTT. It codes for CASTSSNQPQHF. The rearrangement uses TRBV28 and TRBJ1-5; D is unresolved. CDR3 length: 12 residues. Germline CDR1 MDHEN, CDR2 SYDVKM. Trimming left V 7 bases short and J 4 bases short, with 8 bases between.